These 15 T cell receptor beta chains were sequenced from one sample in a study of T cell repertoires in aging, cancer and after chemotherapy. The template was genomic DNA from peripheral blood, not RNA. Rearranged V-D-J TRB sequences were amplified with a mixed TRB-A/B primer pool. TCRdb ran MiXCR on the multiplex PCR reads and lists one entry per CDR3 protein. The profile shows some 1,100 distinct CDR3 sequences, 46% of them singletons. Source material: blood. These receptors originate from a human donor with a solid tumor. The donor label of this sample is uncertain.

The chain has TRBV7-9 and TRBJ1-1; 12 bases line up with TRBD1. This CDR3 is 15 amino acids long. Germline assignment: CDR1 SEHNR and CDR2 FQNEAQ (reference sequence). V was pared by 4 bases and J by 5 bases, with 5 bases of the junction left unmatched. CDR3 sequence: CASSSLGQGATEAFF. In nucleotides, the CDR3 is TGTGCCAGCAGCTCGTTGGGACAGGGGGCAACTGAAGCTTTCTTT. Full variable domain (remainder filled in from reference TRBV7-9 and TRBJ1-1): DTGVSQNPRHKITKRGQNVTFRCDPISEHNRLYWYRQTLGQGPEFLTYFQNEAQLEKSRLLSDRFSAERPKGSFSTLEIQRTEQGDSAMYLCASSSLGQGATEAFFGQGTRLTVV.

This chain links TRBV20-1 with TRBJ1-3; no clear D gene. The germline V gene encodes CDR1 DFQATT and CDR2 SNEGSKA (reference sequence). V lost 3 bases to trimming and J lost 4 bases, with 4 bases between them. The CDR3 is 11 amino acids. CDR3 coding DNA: TGCAGTGCTAGCTGGGGAAACACCATATATTTT. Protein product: CSASWGNTIYF.

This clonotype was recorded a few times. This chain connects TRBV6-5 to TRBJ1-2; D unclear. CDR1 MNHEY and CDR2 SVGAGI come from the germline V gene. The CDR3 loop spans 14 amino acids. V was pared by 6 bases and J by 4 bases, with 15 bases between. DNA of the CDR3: TGTGCCAGCAGGCGCAACGGGGTTCTCTATGGCTACACCTTC. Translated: CASRRNGVLYGYTF.

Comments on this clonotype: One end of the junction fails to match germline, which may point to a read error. CDR3 loop: CASRRTGGYNKQFF. The CDR3 DNA reads TGTGCCAGCAGGCGGACGGGGGGTTACAATAAGCAGTTCTTC. The V gene is TRBV6-5, the J gene TRBJ2-1, with 7 bases fitting TRBD2. The CDR3 is 14 residues long. Germline assignment: CDR1 MNHEY and CDR2 SVGAGI.

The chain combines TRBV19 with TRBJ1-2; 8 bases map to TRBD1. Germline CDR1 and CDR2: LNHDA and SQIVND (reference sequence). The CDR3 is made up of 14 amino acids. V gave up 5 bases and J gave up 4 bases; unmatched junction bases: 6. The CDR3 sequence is CASSDAGGGYGYTF. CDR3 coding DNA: TGTGCCAGTAGTGACGCAGGGGGCGGCTATGGCTACACCTTC.

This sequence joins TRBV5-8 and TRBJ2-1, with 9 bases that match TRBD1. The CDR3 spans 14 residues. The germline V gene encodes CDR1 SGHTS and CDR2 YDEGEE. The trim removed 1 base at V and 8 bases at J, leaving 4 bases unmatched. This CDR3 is CASSLYRGLDEQFF. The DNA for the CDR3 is TGTGCCAGCAGCTTGTACAGGGGGCTGGATGAGCAGTTCTTC. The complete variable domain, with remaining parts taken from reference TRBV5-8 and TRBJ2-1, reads EAGVTQSPTHLIKTRGQQATLRCSPISGHTSVYWYQQALGLGLQFLLWYDEGEERNRGNFPPRFSGRQFPNYSSELNVNALELEDSALYLCASSLYRGLDEQFFGPGTRLTVL.

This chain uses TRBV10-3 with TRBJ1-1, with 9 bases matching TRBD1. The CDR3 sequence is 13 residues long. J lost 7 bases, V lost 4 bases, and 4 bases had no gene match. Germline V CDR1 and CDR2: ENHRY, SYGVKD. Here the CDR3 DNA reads TGTGCCATCAGTGGACCGGACAGGGGTGAAGCTTTCTTT. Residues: CAISGPDRGEAFF.

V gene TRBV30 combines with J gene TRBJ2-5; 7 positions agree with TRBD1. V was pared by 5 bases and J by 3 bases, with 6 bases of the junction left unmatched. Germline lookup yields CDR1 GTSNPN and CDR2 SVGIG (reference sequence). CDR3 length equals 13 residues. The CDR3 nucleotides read TGTGCCTGGGCCGGGACAGTAGAAGAGACCCAGTACTTC. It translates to CAWAGTVEETQYF.

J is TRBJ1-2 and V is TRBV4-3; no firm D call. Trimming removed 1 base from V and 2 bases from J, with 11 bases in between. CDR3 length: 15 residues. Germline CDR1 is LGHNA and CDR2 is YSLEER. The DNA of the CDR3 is TGCGCCAGCAGCCAAGGGGTTGACAAGAACTATGGCTACACCTTC. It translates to CASSQGVDKNYGYTF.

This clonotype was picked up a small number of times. CDR3 region: CASSSPSSGGTVIYV. CDR3 coding DNA: TGTGCCAGCAGCTCACCTTCTAGCGGGGGGACAGTGATCTACGTC. The chain employs TRBV11-1 and TRBJ2-7; 11 bases map to TRBD2. The CDR3 is 15 residues long. V lost 4 bases to trimming and J lost 13 bases; unmatched junction nucleotides: 15. Germline-derived CDR1 and CDR2 are SGHAT and FQDESV (reference sequence).

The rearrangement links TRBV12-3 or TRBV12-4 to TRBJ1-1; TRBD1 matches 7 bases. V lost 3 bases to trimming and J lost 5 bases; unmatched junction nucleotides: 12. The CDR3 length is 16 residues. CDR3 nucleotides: TGTGCCAGCAGTTTTGAAGTTAGGGGGCTGGAGACTGAAGCTTTCTTT. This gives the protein CASSFEVRGLETEAFF.

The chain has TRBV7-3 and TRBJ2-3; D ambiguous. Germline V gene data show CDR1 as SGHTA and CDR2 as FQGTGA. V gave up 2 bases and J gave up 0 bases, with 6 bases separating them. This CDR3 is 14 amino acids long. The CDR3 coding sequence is TGTGCCAGCAGCTTATCTGGTAGCACAGATACGCAGTATTTT. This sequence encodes CASSLSGSTDTQYF.

The CDR3 nucleotides read TGTGCCAGCAGCTTTGCGTCGGGACGAGGGGATTCACCCCTCCACTTT. The encoded protein is CASSFASGRGDSPLHF. This sequence joins TRBV11-2 and TRBJ1-6; D may be TRBD1 (5 bases). V was cut by 3 bases and J by 8 bases, with 17 bases left in between. The CDR3 consists of 16 residues. CDR1 and CDR2 (germline): SGHAT, FQNNGV.

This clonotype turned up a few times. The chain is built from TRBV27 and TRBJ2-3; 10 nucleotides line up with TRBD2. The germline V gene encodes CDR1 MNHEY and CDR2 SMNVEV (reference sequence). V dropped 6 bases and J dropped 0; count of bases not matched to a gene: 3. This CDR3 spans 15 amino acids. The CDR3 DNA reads TGTGCCAGCAGCAGGACTAGCGGTAGCACAGATACGCAGTATTTT. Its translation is CASSRTSGSTDTQYF.

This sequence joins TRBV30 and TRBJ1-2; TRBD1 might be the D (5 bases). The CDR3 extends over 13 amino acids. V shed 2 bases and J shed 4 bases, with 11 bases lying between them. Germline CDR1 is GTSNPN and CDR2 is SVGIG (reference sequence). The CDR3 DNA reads TGTGCCTGGAGTAGAGACAGACCCTATGGCTACACCTTC. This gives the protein CAWSRDRPYGYTF. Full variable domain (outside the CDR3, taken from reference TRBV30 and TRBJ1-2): SQTIHQWPATLVQPVGSPLSLECTVEGTSNPNLYWYRQAAGRGLQLLFYSVGIGQISSEVPQNLSASRPQDRQFILSSKKLLLSDSGFYLCAWSRDRPYGYTFGSGTRLTVV.